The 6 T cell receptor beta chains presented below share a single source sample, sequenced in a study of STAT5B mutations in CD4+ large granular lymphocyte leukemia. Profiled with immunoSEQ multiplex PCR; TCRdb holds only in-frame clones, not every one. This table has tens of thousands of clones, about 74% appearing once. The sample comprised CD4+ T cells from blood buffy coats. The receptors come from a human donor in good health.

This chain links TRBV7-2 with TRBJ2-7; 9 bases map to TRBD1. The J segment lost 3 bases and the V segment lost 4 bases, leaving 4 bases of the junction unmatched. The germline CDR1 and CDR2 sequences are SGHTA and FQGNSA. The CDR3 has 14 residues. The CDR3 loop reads CASSSQGQGYEQYF. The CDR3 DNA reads TGTGCCAGCAGCTCCCAGGGACAGGGCTACGAGCAGTACTTC.

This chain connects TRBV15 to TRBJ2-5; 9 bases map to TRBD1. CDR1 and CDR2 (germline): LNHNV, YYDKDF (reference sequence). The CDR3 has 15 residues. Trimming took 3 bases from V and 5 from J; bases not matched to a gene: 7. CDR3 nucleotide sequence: TGTGCCACCAGCAGGTTACAGGGGGCCCGGGAGACCCAGTACTTC. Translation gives CATSRLQGARETQYF.

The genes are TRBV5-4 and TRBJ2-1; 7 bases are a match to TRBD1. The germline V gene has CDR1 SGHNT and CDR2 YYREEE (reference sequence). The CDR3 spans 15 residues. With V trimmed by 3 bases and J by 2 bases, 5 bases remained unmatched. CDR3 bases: TGTGCCAGCAGCTACAGACAGGGACCCTACAATGAGCAGTTCTTC. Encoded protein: CASSYRQGPYNEQFF. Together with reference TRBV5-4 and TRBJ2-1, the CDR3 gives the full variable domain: ETGVTQSPTHLIKTRGQQVTLRCSSQSGHNTVSWYQQALGQGPQFIFQYYREEENGRGNFPPRFSGLQFPNYSSELNVNALELDDSALYLCASSYRQGPYNEQFFGPGTRLTVL.

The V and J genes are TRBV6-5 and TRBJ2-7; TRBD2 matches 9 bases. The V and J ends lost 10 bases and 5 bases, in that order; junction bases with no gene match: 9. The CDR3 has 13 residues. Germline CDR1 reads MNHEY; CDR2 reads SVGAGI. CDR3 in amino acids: CATGTSGPDEQYF. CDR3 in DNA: TGTGCCACCGGAACTAGCGGGCCGGACGAGCAGTACTTC.

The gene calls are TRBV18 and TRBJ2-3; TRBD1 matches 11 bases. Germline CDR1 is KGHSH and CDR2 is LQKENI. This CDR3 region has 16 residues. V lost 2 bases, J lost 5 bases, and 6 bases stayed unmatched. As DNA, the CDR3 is TGTGCCAGCTCACCAGGACAGGGGGCGGCGGGAGATACGCAGTATTTT. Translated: CASSPGQGAAGDTQYF.

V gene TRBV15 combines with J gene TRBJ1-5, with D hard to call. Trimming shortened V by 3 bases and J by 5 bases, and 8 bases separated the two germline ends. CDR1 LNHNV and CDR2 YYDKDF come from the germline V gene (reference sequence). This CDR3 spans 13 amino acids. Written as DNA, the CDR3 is TGTGCCACCAGCAGGGGAGCCGATCAGCCCCAGCATTTT. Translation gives CATSRGADQPQHF.